A single sample is the source of the 29 T cell receptor beta chains below, sequenced in a study of cytomegalovirus exposure and HLA in healthy donors. The PCR had 60 Vbeta and 13 Jbeta primers. Clones were sequenced by immunoSEQ multiplex PCR, and TCRdb holds only the in-frame ones, with some missing. This sample yields some 100,000 clones, of which 65% to 75% are seen a single time; 1.5% to 2% belongs to the top ten. The sample comprised PBMCs. Receptors were obtained from a woman in her thirties or forties in good health and CMV-seronegative.

The genes are TRBV27 and TRBJ2-1; 9 nucleotides line up with TRBD2. Germline V gene data show CDR1 as MNHEY and CDR2 as SMNVEV (reference sequence). CDR3 size: 16 residues. V shed 6 bases, J shed 7 bases, and the junction held 13 bases outside the gene matches. The CDR3 region has the DNA TGTGCCAGCAGGCTGGGAGGGGCGGGGGGGCGAAATGAGCAGTTCTTC. As protein: CASRLGGAGGRNEQFF.

The chain links TRBV5-8 to TRBJ2-7; D is perhaps TRBD2 (5 bases). The CDR3 covers 12 residues. V was trimmed by 4 bases and J by 3 bases, leaving 8 bases between them. Germline V gene sequence: CDR1 SGHTS, CDR2 YDEGEE. CDR3 region: CASSRRGYEQYF. CDR3 DNA: TGTGCCAGCAGCCGCCGGGGCTACGAGCAGTACTTC. The full variable domain, rest sourced from reference TRBV5-8 and TRBJ2-7, is EAGVTQSPTHLIKTRGQQATLRCSPISGHTSVYWYQQALGLGLQFLLWYDEGEERNRGNFPPRFSGRQFPNYSSELNVNALELEDSALYLCASSRRGYEQYFGPGTRLTVT.

The chain joins TRBV15 to TRBJ2-1; D possibly corresponds to TRBD2 (5 bases). V lost 0 bases, J lost 4 bases, and 16 bases lay in between. CDR1 is LNHNV, CDR2 YYDKDF, per germline (reference sequence). The CDR3 loop spans 17 amino acids. CDR3 amino acids: CATSRDRETTLYNEQFF. The CDR3 nucleotides read TGTGCCACCAGCAGAGATAGGGAGACTACGCTATACAATGAGCAGTTCTTC.

The table lists this clone with a few counts. The J gene is TRBJ2-3, the V gene TRBV7-8, with D perhaps TRBD2 (6 bases). V shed 4 bases and J shed 0 bases, with 11 bases lying between them. Germline V gives CDR1 SGHVS, CDR2 FQNEAQ. The CDR3 totals 15 residues. This CDR3 is CASSSLATSTDTQYF. CDR3 sequence (DNA): TGTGCCAGCAGCTCCCTAGCGACTAGCACAGATACGCAGTATTTT.

This chain joins TRBV7-9 and TRBJ2-1, with TRBD1 as a possible D gene (5 bases). The CDR3 has 15 residues. Trimming cost V 4 bases and J 8 bases, with 18 bases left between them. Germline values: CDR1 SEHNR, CDR2 FQNEAQ (reference sequence). The CDR3 protein is CASSSELLKGDEQFF. In DNA form, the CDR3 reads TGTGCCAGCAGCTCTGAGCTTCTGAAAGGGGATGAGCAGTTCTTC. Using reference TRBV7-9 and TRBJ2-1 for the parts outside the CDR3, the full variable domain is DTGVSQNPRHKITKRGQNVTFRCDPISEHNRLYWYRQTLGQGPEFLTYFQNEAQLEKSRLLSDRFSAERPKGSFSTLEIQRTEQGDSAMYLCASSSELLKGDEQFFGPGTRLTVL.

This clone came up a few times. This chain joins TRBV7-6 and TRBJ2-1; D gene uncertain. The CDR3 is 17 residues long. Germline lookup yields CDR1 SGHVS and CDR2 FNYEAQ. The germline V and J ends were trimmed by 1 base and 6 bases, with 19 bases remaining between them. CDR3 DNA: TGTGCCAGCAGCTTAGAGGAAGGTCGGAGTTGGGTCAATGAGCAGTTCTTC. Translation: CASSLEEGRSWVNEQFF.

Remarks on this clone: One end of the junction varies from germline; a read error may be responsible. The V and J genes are TRBV7-7 and TRBJ2-5; 8 nucleotides line up with TRBD1. This CDR3 has 14 amino acids. Per the germline V gene, CDR1 is SSHAT and CDR2 is FNYEAQ (reference sequence). The CDR3 DNA sequence: TGTGCTAGCAGCCGGACAGGGAGACAAGAGACCCAGTACTTC. Translating it yields CASSRTGRQETQYF.

This chain links TRBV2 with TRBJ2-7; D is perhaps TRBD2 (6 bases). The CDR3 spans 16 residues. V was cut by 1 base and J by 0 bases, with 13 bases left in between. Germline V gene data show CDR1 as SNHLY and CDR2 as FYNNEI. The CDR3 coding sequence is TGTGCCAGCAGTGAAGAGGTGGGGAGGTACTCCTACGAGCAGTACTTC. As protein: CASSEEVGRYSYEQYF.

V gene TRBV6-5 combines with J gene TRBJ2-1; D is possibly TRBD2 (6 bases). Germline V CDR1 and CDR2: MNHEY, SVGAGI. With 5 bases removed from V and 9 bases from J, the gap between germline ends came to 11 bases. This CDR3 contains 12 residues. The CDR3 spells CASSPDGGEQFF. CDR3 DNA sequence: TGTGCCAGCAGTCCCGACGGGGGTGAGCAGTTCTTC.

This clone occurred a few times. One end of the junction fails to match germline, which may point to a read error. The genes are TRBV7-3 and TRBJ1-1; a possible D gene is TRBD1 (5 bases). Germline V gene sequence: CDR1 SGHTA, CDR2 FQGTGA. The CDR3 totals 13 residues. CDR3 region: CASTINPGSILMF. The DNA for the CDR3 is TGTGCCAGCACCATCAACCCAGGGTCCATATTAATGTTT.

This clone showed up just a few times. The chain joins TRBV5-6 to TRBJ2-2; TRBD2 matches 10 bases. The germline V gene encodes CDR1 SGHDT and CDR2 YYEEEE. This CDR3 has 17 residues. The V gene end was trimmed by 4 bases and the J gene end by 0 bases; junction bases not matched to a gene: 6. The CDR3 nucleotides are TGTGCCAGCAGCCCAGGACTAGCGGCCACGAACACCGGGGAGCTGTTTTTT. Amino acids: CASSPGLAATNTGELFF.

This clone came up once. The rearrangement joins TRBV27 to TRBJ1-3; D may be TRBD1 (5 bases). With 4 bases removed from V and 1 base from J, the gap between germline ends came to 17 bases. Germline values: CDR1 MNHEY, CDR2 SMNVEV (reference sequence). The CDR3 sequence is 17 residues long. In DNA form, the CDR3 reads TGTGCCAGCAGTTCCCTCGCCCAGGGAATATCTGGAAACACCATATATTTT. It encodes CASSSLAQGISGNTIYF.

The chain employs TRBV6-4 and TRBJ2-3, with D unclear. V lost 10 bases, J lost 2 bases, and 13 bases lay in between. This CDR3 is 13 amino acids long. The germline CDR1 and CDR2 sequences are MRHNA and SNTAGT. The CDR3 is CATSNLVTDTQYF. CDR3 in DNA: TGTGCCACCTCTAATTTGGTCACAGATACGCAGTATTTT.

The gene calls are TRBV6-1 and TRBJ2-7; TRBD2 matches 10 bases. Trimming at V came to 3 bases and at J to 6 bases, leaving 2 bases not matched to a gene. The CDR3 covers 13 residues. Germline assignment: CDR1 MNHNS and CDR2 SASEGT. This CDR3 reads CASSDLAGVEQYF. CDR3 in DNA: TGTGCCAGCAGTGACCTAGCGGGAGTCGAGCAGTACTTC.

This clone appeared a few times. The chain combines TRBV27 with TRBJ1-4; D might be TRBD1 (5 bases). The length of the CDR3 is 15 residues. Germline CDR1 is MNHEY and CDR2 is SMNVEV (reference sequence). V was pared by 3 bases and J by 7 bases, with 15 bases between. The CDR3 bases are TGTGCCAGCAGTTTTGGGGGGAGGGTTACTGAAAAACTGTTTTTT. This translates into CASSFGGRVTEKLFF.

Here the CDR3 reads CASSLGDRARDTQYF. CDR3 nucleotide sequence: TGTGCCAGCAGCTTGGGAGACAGGGCAAGAGATACGCAGTATTTT. This chain joins TRBV5-4 and TRBJ2-3, with TRBD1 matching over 7 bases. V shed 0 bases and J 5 bases; nucleotides not matched to a gene: 6. The CDR3 sequence is 15 residues long. CDR1 and CDR2 (germline): SGHNT, YYREEE (reference sequence).

V and J are TRBV10-3 and TRBJ1-1, with 7 bases aligning to TRBD1. V lost 7 bases and J lost 1; bases outside the gene matches: 18. There are 18 residues in the CDR3. CDR1 and CDR2 (germline): ENHRY, SYGVKD. CDR3 sequence (DNA): TGTGCCATCACCGACCGGGACAGAAAAACCACACCGAACACTGAAGCTTTCTTT. It specifies CAITDRDRKTTPNTEAFF.

V is TRBV28 and J is TRBJ1-1, with D possibly matching TRBD1 (5 bases). V lost 3 bases to trimming and J lost 0 bases, with 11 bases between them. Germline V CDR1 and CDR2: MDHEN, SYDVKM. The CDR3 is 15 residues long. CDR3 loop: CASSFPVTVNTEAFF. The CDR3 DNA is TGTGCCAGCAGTTTCCCCGTGACAGTGAACACTGAAGCTTTCTTT.

The gene calls are TRBV19 and TRBJ2-5; no definite D call. Judging by the DNA end, TRBJ2-7 fits better; the J call may be wrong. CDR3 length equals 14 residues. Germline V lookup: CDR1 LNHDA, CDR2 SQIVND (reference sequence). The CDR3: CASSIPEDSYEQYF. The CDR3 DNA is TGTGCCAGTAGTATACCTGAAGATTCCTACGAGCAGTACTTC.

The V gene is TRBV18, the J gene TRBJ2-5, with D possibly TRBD2 on 5 matching bases. This CDR3 has 12 residues. CDR1 and CDR2 (germline): KGHSH, LQKENI. Trimming pared 6 bases from V and 5 bases from J, leaving 10 bases between. DNA for the CDR3: TGTGCCAGCTCGTCACCGGGGGAGACCCAGTACTTC. It translates to CASSSPGETQYF.

A note on this clone: Other DNA sequences in the same sample also yield this CDR3. The genes are TRBV5-6 and TRBJ1-1; unclear D gene. Deletions cut 2 bases from V and 1 base from J, with 3 bases between. CDR1 is SGHDT and CDR2 is YYEEEE in the germline V gene. The CDR3 is 12 residues long. CDR3 nucleotides: TGTGCCAGCAGCTTTCAGAACACTGAAGCTTTCTTT. Protein: CASSFQNTEAFF. The whole variable domain, remainder taken from reference TRBV5-6 and TRBJ1-1, is DAGVTQSPTHLIKTRGQQVTLRCSPKSGHDTVSWYQQALGQGPQFIFQYYEEEERQRGNFPDRFSGHQFPNYSSELNVNALLLGDSALYLCASSFQNTEAFFGQGTRLTVV.

This clone has more than one count but fewer than ten. The chain has TRBV18 and TRBJ2-7, with TRBD1 matching over 11 bases. V shed 2 bases, J shed 5 bases, and the junction held 5 bases outside the gene matches. Germline-derived CDR1 and CDR2 are KGHSH and LQKENI. The CDR3 sequence is 15 residues long. CDR3 amino acids: CASSPGRTGGDEQYF. The CDR3 region has the DNA TGTGCCAGCTCACCAGGTCGGACAGGGGGCGACGAGCAGTACTTC.

The rearrangement uses TRBV2 and TRBJ2-2; TRBD2 agrees at 10 bases. V shed 10 bases and J 5 bases; nucleotides not matched to a gene: 10. Germline CDR1 reads SNHLY; CDR2 reads FYNNEI. This CDR3 spans 15 amino acids. The CDR3 region has the DNA TGTGCCATCTCTAGCGGGAGTTTGAGGACCGGGGAGCTGTTTTTT. Translating it yields CAISSGSLRTGELFF.

The gene calls are TRBV4-1 and TRBJ2-5, with TRBD2 identical over 7 bases. Germline lookup yields CDR1 MGHRA and CDR2 YSYEKL. The V and J ends lost 4 bases and 3 bases, in that order; junction bases with no gene match: 11. The CDR3 spans 16 residues. The CDR3 coding sequence is TGCGCCAGCAGCCTCGCCTTTGGGGGGGGAAAAGAGACCCAGTACTTC. It translates to CASSLAFGGGKETQYF.

This chain links TRBV6-1 with TRBJ1-4, with 11 bases matching TRBD1. V lost 4 bases and J lost 4; bases outside the gene matches: 2. Looked up from germline, CDR1 is MNHNS and CDR2 is SASEGT. CDR3 length: 15 residues. The CDR3 sequence: CASSVGTGGNEKLFF. The DNA for the CDR3 is TGTGCCAGCAGTGTCGGGACAGGGGGTAATGAAAAACTGTTTTTT.

The rearrangement uses TRBV18 and TRBJ2-5; D is ambiguous. TRBJ2-7 explains the end of the DNA better; the J call may be wrong. CDR3 size: 13 residues. Germline CDR1 and CDR2: KGHSH and LQKENI. The CDR3 sequence is CASSGSSSYEQYF. The CDR3, as DNA: TGTGCCAGCTCCGGCAGTAGCTCCTACGAGCAGTACTTC.

The rearrangement links TRBV30 to TRBJ1-1, with 7 bases lining up with TRBD1. Losses at the gene ends were 3 bases for V and 6 bases for J; bases not matched to a gene: 7. CDR3 length equals 13 residues. Germline V gene lookup returns CDR1 GTSNPN and CDR2 SVGIG (reference sequence). This chain's CDR3 is CAWSDRAGAEAFF. DNA for the CDR3: TGTGCCTGGAGCGACAGGGCCGGGGCTGAAGCTTTCTTT.

This clone has just a few counts. The V and J genes are TRBV7-3 and TRBJ2-5; TRBD2 aligns across 12 bases. J gave up 4 bases and V 2 bases, and 2 bases lay outside the gene matches. Germline CDR1 is SGHTA and CDR2 is FQGTGA. The CDR3 is made up of 15 amino acids. CDR3 sequence (DNA): TGTGCCAGCAGCTTAGCTAGCGGGGGGGCAGAGACCCAGTACTTC. Its protein product is CASSLASGGAETQYF.

The V and J genes are TRBV5-5 and TRBJ2-3; 8 bases align to TRBD1. The trim removed 5 bases at V and 4 bases at J, leaving 6 bases unmatched. This CDR3 comprises 14 residues. Germline CDR1 and CDR2: SGHKS and YYEKEE (reference sequence). The chain's CDR3 is CASSPDRVADTQYF. The CDR3 region has the DNA TGTGCCAGCAGTCCGGACAGGGTCGCAGATACGCAGTATTTT.